The 25 T cell receptor beta chains below all came from one sample that was sequenced in a study of T cell responses to AZD1222 COVID-19 vaccine. TCRdb's copy holds only in-frame clones and misses some; the assay was immunoSEQ multiplex PCR. The sample shows approximately 140,000 clones, roughly 90% of them seen only once. This specimen was peripheral blood, taken 28 days after the second AZD1222 dose. The receptors stem from an adult who received the AZD1222 COVID-19 vaccine.

This rearrangement joins TRBV27 to TRBJ2-7; 10 nucleotides agree with TRBD2. J was trimmed by 2 bases and V by 6 bases; bases with no gene match: 7. Germline V gene sequence: CDR1 MNHEY, CDR2 SMNVEV (reference sequence). This CDR3 comprises 15 residues. The DNA of the CDR3 is TGTGCCAGCAGAGTTACTAGCGGGGCCACCTACGAGCAGTACTTC. It yields the protein CASRVTSGATYEQYF.

This sequence joins TRBV2 and TRBJ2-7; weak D call: TRBD2 (5 bases). The CDR3 runs to 15 residues. V was cut by 5 bases and J by 0 bases, with 14 bases left in between. The germline CDR1 and CDR2 sequences are SNHLY and FYNNEI. The CDR3 DNA reads TGTGCCAGCAGTTCTAGCTTTGTAACCTCCTACGAGCAGTACTTC. This codes for CASSSSFVTSYEQYF.

V usage is TRBV30 and J usage is TRBJ1-2; TRBD1 might be the D (6 bases). The germline CDR1 and CDR2 sequences are GTSNPN and SVGIG (reference sequence). V was clipped by 3 bases and J by 8 bases, with 13 bases between them. There are 12 residues in the CDR3. The CDR3 DNA is TGTGCCTGGAGCGGCGGGGGGCCAGGCTACACCTTC. It encodes CAWSGGGPGYTF.

The chain combines TRBV5-1 with TRBJ2-1; 12 positions agree with TRBD2. The CDR3 sequence is 15 residues long. Germline V gene lookup returns CDR1 SGHRS and CDR2 YFSETQ. V dropped 7 bases and J dropped 2; count of bases not matched to a gene: 4. The CDR3 region has the DNA TGCGCCAGCCGGGGGACTAGCGGGCCCTACAATGAGCAGTTCTTC. Residues: CASRGTSGPYNEQFF.

The chain combines TRBV6-6 with TRBJ1-6; TRBD1 matches at 7 bases. Germline V lookup: CDR1 MNHNY, CDR2 SVGAGI (reference sequence). V lost 5 bases to trimming and J lost 9 bases; unmatched junction nucleotides: 10. The CDR3 loop spans 15 amino acids. DNA of the CDR3: TGTGCCAGCAGTCCCGCGGACAGGCGTGTTTCACCCCTCCACTTT. Its protein is CASSPADRRVSPLHF.

This chain connects TRBV6-2 or TRBV6-3 to TRBJ1-1; D is undetermined. The CDR3 runs to 12 residues. Germline V lookup: CDR1 MNHEY, CDR2 SVGEGT. Trimming removed 1 base from V and 1 base from J, with 1 base in between. The CDR3 region has the DNA TGTGCCAGCAGTTACTGGAACACTGAAGCTTTCTTT. This sequence encodes CASSYWNTEAFF.

The chain links TRBV24-1 to TRBJ1-1; tentatively, D is TRBD1 (5 bases). Germline values: CDR1 KGHDR, CDR2 SFDVKD. V lost 4 bases to trimming and J lost 3 bases, with 14 bases between them. The CDR3 runs to 15 residues. The CDR3 DNA reads TGTGCCACCAGTGAAACAGGCCGGGGACACACTGAAGCTTTCTTT. Encoded protein: CATSETGRGHTEAFF.

CDR3 sequence reads: CASSLDGGTDTQYF. The CDR3 DNA reads as TGTGCCAGCAGCTTGGACGGGGGCACAGATACGCAGTATTTT. This chain links TRBV5-5 with TRBJ2-3, with D possibly matching TRBD2 (5 bases). The CDR3 is made up of 14 amino acids. Trimming took 0 bases from V and 1 from J, leaving 6 bases between them. Germline CDR1 is SGHKS and CDR2 is YYEKEE (reference sequence).

This chain joins TRBV29-1 and TRBJ2-1, with TRBD2 as a possible D gene (6 bases). The germline CDR1 and CDR2 sequences are SQVTM and ANQGSEA. This CDR3 comprises 17 residues. Trimming took off 1 base at V and 0 bases at J, with 16 bases between the two ends. The CDR3 sequence: CSVEGVGGRGSYNEQFF. CDR3 sequence (DNA): TGCAGCGTTGAAGGAGTTGGCGGGCGGGGCTCCTACAATGAGCAGTTCTTC.

The chain links TRBV30 to TRBJ2-3; possibly TRBD1 or TRBD2 for D (5 bases each). The CDR3 is 13 residues long. Germline V gene sequence: CDR1 GTSNPN, CDR2 SVGIG (reference sequence). With 1 base removed from V and 6 bases from J, the gap between germline ends came to 11 bases. CDR3 nucleotides: TGTGCCTGGAGTGGAGGGGCGGGTGATACGCAGTATTTT. As protein: CAWSGGAGDTQYF.

The chain has TRBV19 and TRBJ1-2; possible D gene TRBD1, 6 bases. This CDR3 spans 15 amino acids. Trimming cost V 5 bases and J 8 bases, with 21 bases left between them. CDR1 LNHDA and CDR2 SQIVND come from the germline V gene (reference sequence). CDR3 protein: CASSASIDRIGGYTF. The CDR3 DNA reads as TGTGCCAGTAGTGCCTCAATCGACAGGATCGGGGGCTACACCTTC.

This chain links TRBV6-6 with TRBJ1-6; possible D gene TRBD1, 5 bases. The CDR3 sequence is 16 residues long. Per germline, CDR1 MNHNY and CDR2 SVGAGI (reference sequence). The V end was cut by 2 bases, the J end by 2 bases, with 10 bases between. CDR3 bases: TGTGCCAGCAGTTACGGGGGTCTCACCTATAATTCACCCCTCCACTTT. Protein: CASSYGGLTYNSPLHF.

The J gene is TRBJ1-6, the V gene TRBV6-1; perhaps TRBD1 as D (6 bases). The CDR3 spans 17 residues. Germline lookup yields CDR1 MNHNS and CDR2 SASEGT. V lost 1 base and J 5 bases, leaving 15 bases between the germline ends. CDR3 DNA sequence: TGTGCCAGCAGTGAAGTCCTTGGGACATTGAATAATTCACCCCTCCACTTT. Encoded protein: CASSEVLGTLNNSPLHF.

The chain links TRBV19 to TRBJ1-1; D unclear. CDR3 length: 13 residues. Germline V lookup: CDR1 LNHDA, CDR2 SQIVND (reference sequence). The V end was cut by 9 bases, the J end by 1 base, with 12 bases between. The CDR3 reads CASSQTENTEAFF. The DNA for the CDR3 is TGTGCCAGCAGTCAGACCGAGAACACTGAAGCTTTCTTT. Using reference TRBV19 and TRBJ1-1 for the parts outside the CDR3, the full variable domain is DGGITQSPKYLFRKEGQNVTLSCEQNLNHDAMYWYRQDPGQGLRLIYYSQIVNDFQKGDIAEGYSVSREKKESFPLTVTSAQKNPTAFYLCASSQTENTEAFFGQGTRLTVV.

V usage is TRBV5-4 and J usage is TRBJ2-2; 12 nucleotides match TRBD1. Trimming removed 4 bases from V and 2 bases from J; junction bases left unmatched: 3. Germline CDR1 SGHNT, CDR2 YYREEE (reference sequence). This CDR3 is built from 16 residues. CDR3 nucleotide sequence: TGTGCCAGCAGCCCCGGGACAGGGGGCAACACCGGGGAGCTGTTTTTT. Protein product: CASSPGTGGNTGELFF. The entire variable domain, with the rest obtained from reference TRBV5-4 and TRBJ2-2, is as follows: ETGVTQSPTHLIKTRGQQVTLRCSSQSGHNTVSWYQQALGQGPQFIFQYYREEENGRGNFPPRFSGLQFPNYSSELNVNALELDDSALYLCASSPGTGGNTGELFFGEGSRLTVL.

The chain combines TRBV6-1 with TRBJ1-5, with D hard to call. Germline lookup yields CDR1 MNHNS and CDR2 SASEGT. CDR3 size: 11 residues. V lost 3 bases and J 7 bases, leaving 4 bases between the germline ends. CDR3 in DNA: TGTGCCAGCAGTGAGACACAGCCCCAGCATTTT. It codes for CASSETQPQHF.

J is TRBJ2-1 and V is TRBV28; 10 nucleotides agree with TRBD2. This CDR3 has 14 residues. The germline V gene has CDR1 MDHEN and CDR2 SYDVKM. Losses at the gene ends were 5 bases for V and 6 bases for J; bases not matched to a gene: 4. CDR3 region: CASSLAGETNEQFF. The CDR3 bases are TGTGCCAGCAGTCTAGCGGGAGAGACCAATGAGCAGTTCTTC.

The chain is built from TRBV3-1 (or the pseudogene TRBV3-2) and TRBJ2-7; TRBD2 agrees at 10 bases. Germline values: CDR1 LGHDT, CDR2 YNNKEL (reference sequence). The CDR3 extends over 13 amino acids. This chain's CDR3 is CASSQEYPAGLAV. In DNA form, the CDR3 reads TGTGCCAGCAGCCAAGAGTATCCGGCGGGACTAGCGGTC.

The chain links TRBV7-3 to TRBJ2-2, with D hard to call. The germline gives CDR1 SGHTA, CDR2 FQGTGA. The V end was cut by 2 bases, the J end by 6 bases, with 7 bases between. The CDR3 loop spans 13 amino acids. CDR3 region: CASSLGSSGELFF. In DNA form, the CDR3 reads TGTGCCAGCAGCTTAGGTTCATCCGGGGAGCTGTTTTTT.

The chain employs TRBV15 and TRBJ2-7, with D tentatively TRBD2 (6 bases). V lost 3 bases to trimming and J lost 6 bases, with 18 bases between them. The CDR3 totals 15 residues. Germline V lookup: CDR1 LNHNV, CDR2 YYDKDF (reference sequence). The CDR3 region has the DNA TGTGCCACCAGCAGGGGAGTTGGGACTGAGAGCGAGCAGTACGTC. This codes for CATSRGVGTESEQYV.

The chain is built from TRBV27 and TRBJ1-6, with TRBD1 as a possible D gene (6 bases). The germline V gene encodes CDR1 MNHEY and CDR2 SMNVEV (reference sequence). The CDR3 has 14 amino acids. Trimming cost V 6 bases and J 10 bases, with 16 bases left between them. The CDR3 bases are TGTGCCAGCAGGGAAACAGGGAGGACGTCACCCCTCCACTTT. Translation: CASRETGRTSPLHF.

CDR3 in amino acids: CASSLDHDTQYF. The DNA of the CDR3 is TGTGCCAGCAGCTTGGACCACGATACGCAGTATTTT. This chain connects TRBV5-4 to TRBJ2-3; no reliable D call. There are 12 residues in the CDR3. The V and J ends lost 0 bases and 6 bases respectively, with 5 bases between them. Germline V gene lookup returns CDR1 SGHNT and CDR2 YYREEE (reference sequence).

The V call is TRBV29-1, the J call TRBJ2-3; the D is unclear. This CDR3 region has 13 residues. CDR1 is SQVTM and CDR2 is ANQGSEA in the germline V gene. The V end lost 0 bases, the J end lost 0 bases, and 4 bases lay between the germline ends. DNA for the CDR3: TGCAGCGTTGAAGACGGTAGCACAGATACGCAGTATTTT. Translation: CSVEDGSTDTQYF.

The chain carries TRBV27 and TRBJ2-2, with 9 bases fitting TRBD2. Germline V gene lookup returns CDR1 MNHEY and CDR2 SMNVEV (reference sequence). V was pared by 0 bases and J by 6 bases, with 2 bases of the junction left unmatched. The CDR3 loop spans 15 amino acids. The DNA of the CDR3 is TGTGCCAGCAGTTTATCCGGGACTAGCCCCGGGGAGCTGTTTTTT. Protein product: CASSLSGTSPGELFF.

The chain uses TRBV5-4 and TRBJ1-2; 8 bases are shared with TRBD1. Germline CDR1 and CDR2: SGHNT and YYREEE (reference sequence). With 0 bases clipped from V and 4 bases from J, the junction kept 2 bases outside the gene matches. The CDR3 is made up of 14 amino acids. CDR3 in amino acids: CASSLGQGFYGYTF. The CDR3 nucleotides are TGTGCCAGCAGCTTGGGACAGGGGTTCTATGGCTACACCTTC. Together with reference TRBV5-4 and TRBJ1-2, the CDR3 gives the full variable domain: ETGVTQSPTHLIKTRGQQVTLRCSSQSGHNTVSWYQQALGQGPQFIFQYYREEENGRGNFPPRFSGLQFPNYSSELNVNALELDDSALYLCASSLGQGFYGYTFGSGTRLTVV.